The T cell receptor beta chain under discussion was sequenced for a study of control samples from healthy donors and cancer patients. CDR3 length: 18 residues. CDR1 and CDR2 from the germline V gene are SEHNR and FQNEAQ (reference sequence). The ends were cut back, 0 bases at V and 0 bases at J, with 15 bases in the middle. Assay used: immunoSEQ multiplex PCR; TCRdb lists only in-frame clones, some missing. There are fewer than 95,000 clones in the sample; over 65% occur only once, and over 2% lies in the top ten. The sequence came from a woman between 35 and 50 years old in good health. The rearrangement uses TRBV7-9 and TRBJ1-5; D might be TRBD1 (5 bases). Source material: blood. The DNA for the CDR3 is TGTGCCAGCAGCTTAGCTATATCGGGGGACGGTAGCAATCAGCCCCAGCATTTT. Residues: CASSLAISGDGSNQPQHF.